This entry lists 21 T cell receptor beta chains sequenced from one sample in a study of regulatory T cells (dated by TCRdb to 2016 to 2018). The library came from the immunoSEQ multiplex PCR assay. The multiplex PCR used 52 forward TRBV primers and 13 reverse TRBJ primers, with assay-based and computational corrections for amplification bias. The clones in this table, taken by TCRdb from immuneACCESS, are in-frame only. Not every clone is retained; where verified, under half of the shortfall comes from an unresolved V gene, and the cause of the rest is unknown. Present in this sample are some 17,000 clones, roughly 90% of which were seen just once. Of the sample, approximately 30% is held by the ten largest clones. Material: CD8+ T cells sorted from blood. The receptors originated from a person between 18 and 35 years old with CD3G deficiency.

J is TRBJ2-7 and V is TRBV10-2; D call uncertain. This CDR3 comprises 14 residues. The V gene's germline CDR1 is WSHSY and CDR2 SAAADI. V lost 4 bases, J lost 4 bases, and 14 bases lay in between. The CDR3: CASSGPQRAYEQYF. The CDR3 DNA is TGCGCCAGCAGTGGCCCCCAAAGGGCTTACGAGCAGTACTTC.

The chain joins TRBV5-1 to TRBJ2-1, with 10 positions matching TRBD2. The CDR3 totals 15 residues. Germline assignment: CDR1 SGHRS and CDR2 YFSETQ. The junction had 10 bases not matched to a gene; V was cut back by 4 bases and J by 9 bases. The CDR3 DNA is TGCGCCAGCAGCCCCGGGAGCGGGAGGGCCATTGAGCAGTTCTTC. Protein: CASSPGSGRAIEQFF. Full variable domain (missing parts from reference TRBV5-1 and TRBJ2-1): KAGVTQTPRYLIKTRGQQVTLSCSPISGHRSVSWYQQTPGQGLQFLFEYFSETQRNKGNFPGRFSGRQFSNSRSEMNVSTLELGDSALYLCASSPGSGRAIEQFFGPGTRLTVL.

The rearrangement links TRBV4-2 to TRBJ2-7; D is perhaps TRBD1 or TRBD2 (5 bases each). The CDR3 totals 16 residues. Per germline, CDR1 LGHNA and CDR2 YNFKEQ. Trimming stripped 4 bases from V and 1 base from J, with 17 bases between. The CDR3 is CASSPSGTWTSYEQYF. As DNA, the CDR3 is TGTGCCAGCAGCCCTAGTGGGACCTGGACTTCCTACGAGCAGTACTTC.

The rearrangement joins TRBV4-1 to TRBJ2-7; D gene ambiguous. V lost 2 bases, J lost 12 bases, and 14 bases lay in between. This CDR3 is built from 12 residues. Germline V gene lookup returns CDR1 MGHRA and CDR2 YSYEKL. The CDR3 sequence: CASSQPRAPPYF. The CDR3 DNA is TGCGCCAGCAGCCAACCCCGGGCACCGCCGTACTTC.

The genes are TRBV4-2 and TRBJ1-1, with 7 bases matching TRBD1. Germline loops: CDR1 LGHNA, CDR2 YNFKEQ. V was clipped by 4 bases and J by 2 bases; unmatched bases: 7. The CDR3 is 15 amino acids. CDR3 region: CASSPGRGLNTEAFF. In nucleotides, the CDR3 is TGTGCCAGCAGCCCTGGCAGGGGGTTAAACACTGAAGCTTTCTTT.

This sequence joins TRBV7-4 and TRBJ1-1; 8 nucleotides line up with TRBD1. Trimming removed 4 bases from V and 0 bases from J; junction bases left unmatched: 7. CDR1 SGHVT and CDR2 SQSDAQ come from the germline V gene. CDR3 length equals 16 residues. The CDR3 spells CASSYGQGPMNTEAFF. DNA of the CDR3: TGTGCCAGCAGCTACGGACAGGGTCCCATGAACACTGAAGCTTTCTTT.

This sequence joins TRBV7-8 and TRBJ2-3, with 9 bases aligning to TRBD1. The CDR3 covers 17 residues. With V trimmed by 5 bases and J by 2 bases, 11 bases remained unmatched. Germline V gives CDR1 SGHVS, CDR2 FQNEAQ. The CDR3 coding sequence is TGTGCCAGCAGCCCAGGTTACAGGGGGCCTGACACAGATACGCAGTATTTT. Translation: CASSPGYRGPDTDTQYF.

This clone appeared a single time. This sequence joins TRBV7-3 and TRBJ2-1; unclear D gene. Germline V CDR1 and CDR2: SGHTA, FQGTGA. V shed 5 bases and J shed 3 bases, with 8 bases lying between them. This CDR3 has 13 residues. CDR3 DNA sequence: TGTGCCAGCAGCATCGACAACTACAATGAGCAGTTCTTC. Its translation: CASSIDNYNEQFF.

The chain links TRBV5-1 to TRBJ2-1, with D tentatively TRBD2 (5 bases). The germline V and J ends were trimmed by 4 bases and 0 bases, with 11 bases remaining between them. Germline V gene lookup returns CDR1 SGHRS and CDR2 YFSETQ. CDR3 length: 15 amino acids. The CDR3 bases are TGCGCCAGCAGCCCAGGACTTACCTCCTACAATGAGCAGTTCTTC. Translation gives CASSPGLTSYNEQFF. The whole variable domain, remainder taken from reference TRBV5-1 and TRBJ2-1, is KAGVTQTPRYLIKTRGQQVTLSCSPISGHRSVSWYQQTPGQGLQFLFEYFSETQRNKGNFPGRFSGRQFSNSRSEMNVSTLELGDSALYLCASSPGLTSYNEQFFGPGTRLTVL.

This chain uses TRBV7-9 with TRBJ1-2; possibly TRBD1 for D (6 bases). This CDR3 region has 13 residues. Trimming left V 11 bases short and J 6 bases short, with 19 bases between. CDR1 SEHNR and CDR2 FQNEAQ come from the germline V gene (reference sequence). The CDR3 loop is CAGGDTSGHGYTF. The CDR3 DNA reads as TGTGCCGGGGGGGACACTTCAGGGCATGGCTACACCTTC.

The chain is built from TRBV27 and TRBJ1-2; a weak D match, TRBD1 (6 bases). Germline V gene lookup returns CDR1 MNHEY and CDR2 SMNVEV (reference sequence). The CDR3 is 13 amino acids. The V end was cut by 3 bases, the J end by 8 bases, with 13 bases between. CDR3: CASSLSGAGGYTF. The CDR3 coding sequence is TGTGCCAGCAGTTTGTCAGGGGCAGGCGGCTACACCTTC.

Written as DNA, the CDR3 is TGTGCCTGGAGTGTCGGGGGGTCCTCTGAAGCTTTCTTT. This sequence encodes CAWSVGGSSEAFF. The V and J genes are TRBV30 and TRBJ1-1; perhaps TRBD1 as D (5 bases). V was clipped by 0 bases and J by 6 bases, with 11 bases between them. Germline V gene lookup returns CDR1 GTSNPN and CDR2 SVGIG (reference sequence). This CDR3 has 13 residues.

The chain has TRBV5-4 and TRBJ1-5; possible D gene TRBD1, 5 bases. CDR1 is SGHNT, CDR2 YYREEE, per germline (reference sequence). The CDR3 has 14 residues. V lost 10 bases to trimming and J lost 3 bases, with 17 bases between them. As DNA, the CDR3 is TGTGCCGGGTCTCTCGGGGGAGTCAATCAGCCCCAGCATTTT. Translated, it gives CAGSLGGVNQPQHF.

The V and J genes are TRBV7-9 and TRBJ2-7; TRBD1 is a possible D gene (7 bases). With 5 bases removed from V and 2 bases from J, the gap between germline ends came to 22 bases. This CDR3 region has 17 residues. Germline loops: CDR1 SEHNR, CDR2 FQNEAQ (reference sequence). The CDR3 loop is CASSLPGGTEIPYEQYF. CDR3 nucleotide sequence: TGTGCCAGCAGCCTACCCGGAGGGACAGAAATCCCCTACGAGCAGTACTTC.

V is TRBV30 and J is TRBJ2-1; 10 bases agree with TRBD2. In germline, CDR1 is GTSNPN, CDR2 SVGIG (reference sequence). The ends lost 2 bases at V and 8 bases at J; junction bases unmatched: 9. The length of the CDR3 is 15 residues. CDR3 DNA: TGTGCCTGGAGTAGGGGAATAACTAGCGGGGATGAGCAGTTCTTC. This codes for CAWSRGITSGDEQFF. The whole variable domain, remainder taken from reference TRBV30 and TRBJ2-1, is SQTIHQWPATLVQPVGSPLSLECTVEGTSNPNLYWYRQAAGRGLQLLFYSVGIGQISSEVPQNLSASRPQDRQFILSSKKLLLSDSGFYLCAWSRGITSGDEQFFGPGTRLTVL.

The V call is TRBV9, the J call TRBJ2-5; the D call may be TRBD1 or TRBD2 (5 bases each). The germline V gene encodes CDR1 SGDLS and CDR2 YYNGEE. V lost 2 bases and J 2 bases, leaving 16 bases between the germline ends. This CDR3 has 16 residues. CDR3 sequence reads: CASSVPGASPQETQYF. The CDR3, as DNA: TGTGCCAGCAGCGTCCCCGGGGCCAGCCCGCAAGAGACCCAGTACTTC.

This clone was seen a few times. This chain links TRBV7-9 with TRBJ2-6; 7 bases are shared with TRBD2. After removal of 7 bases from V and 2 bases from J, the junction contained 8 bases not matched to a gene. Germline-derived CDR1 and CDR2 are SEHNR and FQNEAQ (reference sequence). CDR3 size: 16 residues. CDR3 DNA: TGTGCCAGCACCTCTTGGGACTATGCTGGGGCCAACGTCCTGACTTTC. Its protein product is CASTSWDYAGANVLTF.

V is TRBV9 and J is TRBJ1-4, with a tentative D call TRBD1 (6 bases). CDR1 is SGDLS and CDR2 is YYNGEE in the germline V gene. This CDR3 spans 15 amino acids. V was trimmed by 0 bases and J by 8 bases, leaving 14 bases between them. As DNA, the CDR3 is TGTGCCAGCAGCGTAGCGGGACAAGGGGAAGAAAAACTGTTTTTT. Translation gives CASSVAGQGEEKLFF.

The chain links TRBV7-9 to TRBJ1-1, with unresolved D. The CDR3 spans 13 residues. V was cut by 5 bases and J by 3 bases, with 10 bases left in between. Germline V CDR1 and CDR2: SEHNR, FQNEAQ (reference sequence). The chain's CDR3 is CASSRWRDTEAFF. The CDR3 nucleotides read TGTGCCAGCAGCCGATGGAGGGACACTGAAGCTTTCTTT.

The rearrangement joins TRBV11-3 to TRBJ2-1, with D perhaps matching TRBD1 or TRBD2 (6 bases each). This CDR3 spans 13 amino acids. Germline lookup yields CDR1 SGHNT and CDR2 YENEEA. The V end lost 2 bases, the J end lost 7 bases, and 9 bases lay between the germline ends. CDR3 region: CASSLRGRNEQFF. The DNA for the CDR3 is TGTGCCAGCAGCTTAAGGGGGAGGAATGAGCAGTTCTTC.

The chain employs TRBV7-9 and TRBJ1-1; a weak D match, TRBD1 (5 bases). Germline CDR1 reads SEHNR; CDR2 reads FQNEAQ (reference sequence). CDR3 size: 18 residues. Trimming removed 1 base at V and 1 base at J, with 19 bases between. The CDR3 is CASSLGVFDSGTNTEAFF. The CDR3 DNA sequence: TGTGCCAGCAGCTTAGGGGTTTTCGACAGCGGAACGAACACTGAAGCTTTCTTT. The entire variable domain, with the rest obtained from reference TRBV7-9 and TRBJ1-1, is as follows: DTGVSQNPRHKITKRGQNVTFRCDPISEHNRLYWYRQTLGQGPEFLTYFQNEAQLEKSRLLSDRFSAERPKGSFSTLEIQRTEQGDSAMYLCASSLGVFDSGTNTEAFFGQGTRLTVV.